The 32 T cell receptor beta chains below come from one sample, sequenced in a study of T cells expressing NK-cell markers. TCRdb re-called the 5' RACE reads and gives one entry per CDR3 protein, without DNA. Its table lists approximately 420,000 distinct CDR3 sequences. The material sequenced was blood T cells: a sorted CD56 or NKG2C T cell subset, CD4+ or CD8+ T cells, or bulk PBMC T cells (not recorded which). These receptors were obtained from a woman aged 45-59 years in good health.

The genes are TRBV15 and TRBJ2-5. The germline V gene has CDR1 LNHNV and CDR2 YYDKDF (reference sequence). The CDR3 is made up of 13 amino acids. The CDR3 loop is CATSSGMGETQYF.

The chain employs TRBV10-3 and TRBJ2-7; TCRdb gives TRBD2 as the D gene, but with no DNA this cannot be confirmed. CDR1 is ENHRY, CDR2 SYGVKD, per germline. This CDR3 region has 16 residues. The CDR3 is CAISESAGGQTYEQYF.

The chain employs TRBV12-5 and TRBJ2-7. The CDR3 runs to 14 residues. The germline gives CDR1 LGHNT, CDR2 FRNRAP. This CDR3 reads CASGLVGLAYEQYF.

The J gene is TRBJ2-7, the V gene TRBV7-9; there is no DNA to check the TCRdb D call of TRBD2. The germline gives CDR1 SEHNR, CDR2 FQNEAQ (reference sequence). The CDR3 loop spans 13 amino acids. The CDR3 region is CASSLGPAGEQYF.

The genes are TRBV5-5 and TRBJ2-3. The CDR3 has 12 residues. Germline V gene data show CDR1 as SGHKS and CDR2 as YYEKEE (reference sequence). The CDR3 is CASSGTPDTQYF.

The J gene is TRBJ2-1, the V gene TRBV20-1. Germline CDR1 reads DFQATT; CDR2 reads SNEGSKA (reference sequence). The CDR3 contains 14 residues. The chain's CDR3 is CSASLNLPDNEQFF.

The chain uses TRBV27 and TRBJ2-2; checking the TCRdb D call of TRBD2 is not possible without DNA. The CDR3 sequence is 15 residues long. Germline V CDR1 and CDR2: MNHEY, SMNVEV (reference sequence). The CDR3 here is CASRSTGLAGGELFF.

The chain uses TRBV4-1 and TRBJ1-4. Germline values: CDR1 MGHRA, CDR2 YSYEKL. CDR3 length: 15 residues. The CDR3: CASSQDRATNEKLFF.

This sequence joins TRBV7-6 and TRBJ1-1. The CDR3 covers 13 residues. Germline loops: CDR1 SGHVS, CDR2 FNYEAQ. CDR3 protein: CASSPFEDDEAFF.

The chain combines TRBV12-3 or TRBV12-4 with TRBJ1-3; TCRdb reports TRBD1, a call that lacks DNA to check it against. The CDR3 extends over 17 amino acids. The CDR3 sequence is CASSFRAGVKSGNTIYF.

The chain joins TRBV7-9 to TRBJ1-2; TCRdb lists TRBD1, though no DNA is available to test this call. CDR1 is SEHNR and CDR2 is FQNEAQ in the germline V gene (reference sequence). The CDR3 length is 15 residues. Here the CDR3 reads CASTITGTGNYGYTF. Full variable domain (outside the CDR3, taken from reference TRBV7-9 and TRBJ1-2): DTGVSQNPRHKITKRGQNVTFRCDPISEHNRLYWYRQTLGQGPEFLTYFQNEAQLEKSRLLSDRFSAERPKGSFSTLEIQRTEQGDSAMYLCASTITGTGNYGYTFGSGTRLTVV.

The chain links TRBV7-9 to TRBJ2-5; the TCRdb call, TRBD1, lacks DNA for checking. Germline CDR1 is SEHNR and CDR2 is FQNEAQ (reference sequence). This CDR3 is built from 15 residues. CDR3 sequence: CASSSRTGTGETQYF. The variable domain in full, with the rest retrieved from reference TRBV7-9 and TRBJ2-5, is DTGVSQNPRHKITKRGQNVTFRCDPISEHNRLYWYRQTLGQGPEFLTYFQNEAQLEKSRLLSDRFSAERPKGSFSTLEIQRTEQGDSAMYLCASSSRTGTGETQYFGPGTRLLVL.

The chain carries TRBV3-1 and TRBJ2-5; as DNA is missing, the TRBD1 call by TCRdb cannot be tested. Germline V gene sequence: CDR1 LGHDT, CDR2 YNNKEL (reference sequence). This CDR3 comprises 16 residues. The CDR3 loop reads CASSPRRRGRQETQYF.

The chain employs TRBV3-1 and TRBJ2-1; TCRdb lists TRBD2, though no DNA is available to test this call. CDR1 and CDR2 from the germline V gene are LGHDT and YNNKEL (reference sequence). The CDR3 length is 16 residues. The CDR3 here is CASVRTSGSNNNEQFF.

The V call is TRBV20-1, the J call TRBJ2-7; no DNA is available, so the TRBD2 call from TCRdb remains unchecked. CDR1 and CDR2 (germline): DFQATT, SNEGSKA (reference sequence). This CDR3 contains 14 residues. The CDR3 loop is CSARDRSGSYEQYF.

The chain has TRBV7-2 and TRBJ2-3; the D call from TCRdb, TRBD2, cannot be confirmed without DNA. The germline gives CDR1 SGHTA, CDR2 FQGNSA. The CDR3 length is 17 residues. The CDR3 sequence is CASTPPSGQQSTDTQYF.

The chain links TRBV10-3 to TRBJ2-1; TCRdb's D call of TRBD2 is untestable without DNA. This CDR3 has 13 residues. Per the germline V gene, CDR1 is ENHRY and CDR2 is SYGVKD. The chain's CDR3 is CAIKRDPPNEQFF.

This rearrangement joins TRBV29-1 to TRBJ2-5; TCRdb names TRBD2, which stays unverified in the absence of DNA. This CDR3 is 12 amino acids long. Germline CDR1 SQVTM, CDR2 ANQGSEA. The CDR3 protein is CSVAGRSETQYF.

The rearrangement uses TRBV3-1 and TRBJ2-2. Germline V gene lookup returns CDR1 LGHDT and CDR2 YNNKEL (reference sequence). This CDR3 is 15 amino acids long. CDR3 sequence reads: CASSQDPTYTGELFF.

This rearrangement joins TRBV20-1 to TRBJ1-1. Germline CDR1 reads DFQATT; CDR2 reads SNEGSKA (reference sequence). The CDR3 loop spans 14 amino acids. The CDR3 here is CSASEVGSRTEAFF.

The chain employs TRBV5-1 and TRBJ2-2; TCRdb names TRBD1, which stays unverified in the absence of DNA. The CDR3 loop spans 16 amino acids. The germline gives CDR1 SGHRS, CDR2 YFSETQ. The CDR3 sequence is CASSPARGSLTGELFF.

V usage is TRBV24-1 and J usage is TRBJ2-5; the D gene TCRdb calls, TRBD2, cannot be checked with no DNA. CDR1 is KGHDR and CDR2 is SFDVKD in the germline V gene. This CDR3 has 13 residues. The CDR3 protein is CATSGAGEETQYF.

Here the CDR3 reads CSAPLQRSTDTQYF. The chain carries TRBV20-1 and TRBJ2-3; TCRdb reports TRBD1, a call that lacks DNA to check it against. Germline V gene data show CDR1 as DFQATT and CDR2 as SNEGSKA (reference sequence). The CDR3 spans 14 residues.

The CDR3 is CASSQSKRPGELFF. V usage is TRBV3-1 and J usage is TRBJ2-2. Germline CDR1 and CDR2: LGHDT and YNNKEL (reference sequence). The CDR3 runs to 14 residues.

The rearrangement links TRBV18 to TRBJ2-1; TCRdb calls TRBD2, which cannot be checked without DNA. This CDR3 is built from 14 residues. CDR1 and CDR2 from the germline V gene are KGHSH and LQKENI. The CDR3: CASSSYQRGNEQFF.

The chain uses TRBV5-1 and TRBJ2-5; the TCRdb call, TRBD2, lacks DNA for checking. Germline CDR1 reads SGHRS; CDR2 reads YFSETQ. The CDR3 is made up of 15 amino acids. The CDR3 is CASSSSGIGEETQYF.

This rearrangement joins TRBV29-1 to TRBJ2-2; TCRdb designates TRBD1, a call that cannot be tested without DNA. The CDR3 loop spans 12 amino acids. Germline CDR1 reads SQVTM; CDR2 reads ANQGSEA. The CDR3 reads CSVADRTGELFF.

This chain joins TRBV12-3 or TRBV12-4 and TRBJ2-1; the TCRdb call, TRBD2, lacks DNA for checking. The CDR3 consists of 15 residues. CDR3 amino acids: CASIIFSGPYNEQFF.

The CDR3 here is CASSQDLVAGYTF. The chain links TRBV3-1 to TRBJ1-2. There are 13 residues in the CDR3. Germline assignment: CDR1 LGHDT and CDR2 YNNKEL (reference sequence). The entire variable domain, with the rest obtained from reference TRBV3-1 and TRBJ1-2, is as follows: DTAVSQTPKYLVTQMGNDKSIKCEQNLGHDTMYWYKQDSKKFLKIMFSYNNKELIINETVPNRFSPKSPDKAHLNLHINSLELGDSAVYFCASSQDLVAGYTFGSGTRLTVV.

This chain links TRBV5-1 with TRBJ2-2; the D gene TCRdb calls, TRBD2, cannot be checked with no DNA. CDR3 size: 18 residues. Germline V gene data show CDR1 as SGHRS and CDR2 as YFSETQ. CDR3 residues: CASSTQGGTSTNTGELFF.

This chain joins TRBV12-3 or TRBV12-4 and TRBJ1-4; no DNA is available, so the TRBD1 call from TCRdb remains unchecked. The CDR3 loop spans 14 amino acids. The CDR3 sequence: CASIQGTPNEKLFF.

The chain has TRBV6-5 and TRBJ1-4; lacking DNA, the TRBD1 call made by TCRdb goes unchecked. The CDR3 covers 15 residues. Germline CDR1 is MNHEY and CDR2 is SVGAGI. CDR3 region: CASSGHKPTNEKLFF.